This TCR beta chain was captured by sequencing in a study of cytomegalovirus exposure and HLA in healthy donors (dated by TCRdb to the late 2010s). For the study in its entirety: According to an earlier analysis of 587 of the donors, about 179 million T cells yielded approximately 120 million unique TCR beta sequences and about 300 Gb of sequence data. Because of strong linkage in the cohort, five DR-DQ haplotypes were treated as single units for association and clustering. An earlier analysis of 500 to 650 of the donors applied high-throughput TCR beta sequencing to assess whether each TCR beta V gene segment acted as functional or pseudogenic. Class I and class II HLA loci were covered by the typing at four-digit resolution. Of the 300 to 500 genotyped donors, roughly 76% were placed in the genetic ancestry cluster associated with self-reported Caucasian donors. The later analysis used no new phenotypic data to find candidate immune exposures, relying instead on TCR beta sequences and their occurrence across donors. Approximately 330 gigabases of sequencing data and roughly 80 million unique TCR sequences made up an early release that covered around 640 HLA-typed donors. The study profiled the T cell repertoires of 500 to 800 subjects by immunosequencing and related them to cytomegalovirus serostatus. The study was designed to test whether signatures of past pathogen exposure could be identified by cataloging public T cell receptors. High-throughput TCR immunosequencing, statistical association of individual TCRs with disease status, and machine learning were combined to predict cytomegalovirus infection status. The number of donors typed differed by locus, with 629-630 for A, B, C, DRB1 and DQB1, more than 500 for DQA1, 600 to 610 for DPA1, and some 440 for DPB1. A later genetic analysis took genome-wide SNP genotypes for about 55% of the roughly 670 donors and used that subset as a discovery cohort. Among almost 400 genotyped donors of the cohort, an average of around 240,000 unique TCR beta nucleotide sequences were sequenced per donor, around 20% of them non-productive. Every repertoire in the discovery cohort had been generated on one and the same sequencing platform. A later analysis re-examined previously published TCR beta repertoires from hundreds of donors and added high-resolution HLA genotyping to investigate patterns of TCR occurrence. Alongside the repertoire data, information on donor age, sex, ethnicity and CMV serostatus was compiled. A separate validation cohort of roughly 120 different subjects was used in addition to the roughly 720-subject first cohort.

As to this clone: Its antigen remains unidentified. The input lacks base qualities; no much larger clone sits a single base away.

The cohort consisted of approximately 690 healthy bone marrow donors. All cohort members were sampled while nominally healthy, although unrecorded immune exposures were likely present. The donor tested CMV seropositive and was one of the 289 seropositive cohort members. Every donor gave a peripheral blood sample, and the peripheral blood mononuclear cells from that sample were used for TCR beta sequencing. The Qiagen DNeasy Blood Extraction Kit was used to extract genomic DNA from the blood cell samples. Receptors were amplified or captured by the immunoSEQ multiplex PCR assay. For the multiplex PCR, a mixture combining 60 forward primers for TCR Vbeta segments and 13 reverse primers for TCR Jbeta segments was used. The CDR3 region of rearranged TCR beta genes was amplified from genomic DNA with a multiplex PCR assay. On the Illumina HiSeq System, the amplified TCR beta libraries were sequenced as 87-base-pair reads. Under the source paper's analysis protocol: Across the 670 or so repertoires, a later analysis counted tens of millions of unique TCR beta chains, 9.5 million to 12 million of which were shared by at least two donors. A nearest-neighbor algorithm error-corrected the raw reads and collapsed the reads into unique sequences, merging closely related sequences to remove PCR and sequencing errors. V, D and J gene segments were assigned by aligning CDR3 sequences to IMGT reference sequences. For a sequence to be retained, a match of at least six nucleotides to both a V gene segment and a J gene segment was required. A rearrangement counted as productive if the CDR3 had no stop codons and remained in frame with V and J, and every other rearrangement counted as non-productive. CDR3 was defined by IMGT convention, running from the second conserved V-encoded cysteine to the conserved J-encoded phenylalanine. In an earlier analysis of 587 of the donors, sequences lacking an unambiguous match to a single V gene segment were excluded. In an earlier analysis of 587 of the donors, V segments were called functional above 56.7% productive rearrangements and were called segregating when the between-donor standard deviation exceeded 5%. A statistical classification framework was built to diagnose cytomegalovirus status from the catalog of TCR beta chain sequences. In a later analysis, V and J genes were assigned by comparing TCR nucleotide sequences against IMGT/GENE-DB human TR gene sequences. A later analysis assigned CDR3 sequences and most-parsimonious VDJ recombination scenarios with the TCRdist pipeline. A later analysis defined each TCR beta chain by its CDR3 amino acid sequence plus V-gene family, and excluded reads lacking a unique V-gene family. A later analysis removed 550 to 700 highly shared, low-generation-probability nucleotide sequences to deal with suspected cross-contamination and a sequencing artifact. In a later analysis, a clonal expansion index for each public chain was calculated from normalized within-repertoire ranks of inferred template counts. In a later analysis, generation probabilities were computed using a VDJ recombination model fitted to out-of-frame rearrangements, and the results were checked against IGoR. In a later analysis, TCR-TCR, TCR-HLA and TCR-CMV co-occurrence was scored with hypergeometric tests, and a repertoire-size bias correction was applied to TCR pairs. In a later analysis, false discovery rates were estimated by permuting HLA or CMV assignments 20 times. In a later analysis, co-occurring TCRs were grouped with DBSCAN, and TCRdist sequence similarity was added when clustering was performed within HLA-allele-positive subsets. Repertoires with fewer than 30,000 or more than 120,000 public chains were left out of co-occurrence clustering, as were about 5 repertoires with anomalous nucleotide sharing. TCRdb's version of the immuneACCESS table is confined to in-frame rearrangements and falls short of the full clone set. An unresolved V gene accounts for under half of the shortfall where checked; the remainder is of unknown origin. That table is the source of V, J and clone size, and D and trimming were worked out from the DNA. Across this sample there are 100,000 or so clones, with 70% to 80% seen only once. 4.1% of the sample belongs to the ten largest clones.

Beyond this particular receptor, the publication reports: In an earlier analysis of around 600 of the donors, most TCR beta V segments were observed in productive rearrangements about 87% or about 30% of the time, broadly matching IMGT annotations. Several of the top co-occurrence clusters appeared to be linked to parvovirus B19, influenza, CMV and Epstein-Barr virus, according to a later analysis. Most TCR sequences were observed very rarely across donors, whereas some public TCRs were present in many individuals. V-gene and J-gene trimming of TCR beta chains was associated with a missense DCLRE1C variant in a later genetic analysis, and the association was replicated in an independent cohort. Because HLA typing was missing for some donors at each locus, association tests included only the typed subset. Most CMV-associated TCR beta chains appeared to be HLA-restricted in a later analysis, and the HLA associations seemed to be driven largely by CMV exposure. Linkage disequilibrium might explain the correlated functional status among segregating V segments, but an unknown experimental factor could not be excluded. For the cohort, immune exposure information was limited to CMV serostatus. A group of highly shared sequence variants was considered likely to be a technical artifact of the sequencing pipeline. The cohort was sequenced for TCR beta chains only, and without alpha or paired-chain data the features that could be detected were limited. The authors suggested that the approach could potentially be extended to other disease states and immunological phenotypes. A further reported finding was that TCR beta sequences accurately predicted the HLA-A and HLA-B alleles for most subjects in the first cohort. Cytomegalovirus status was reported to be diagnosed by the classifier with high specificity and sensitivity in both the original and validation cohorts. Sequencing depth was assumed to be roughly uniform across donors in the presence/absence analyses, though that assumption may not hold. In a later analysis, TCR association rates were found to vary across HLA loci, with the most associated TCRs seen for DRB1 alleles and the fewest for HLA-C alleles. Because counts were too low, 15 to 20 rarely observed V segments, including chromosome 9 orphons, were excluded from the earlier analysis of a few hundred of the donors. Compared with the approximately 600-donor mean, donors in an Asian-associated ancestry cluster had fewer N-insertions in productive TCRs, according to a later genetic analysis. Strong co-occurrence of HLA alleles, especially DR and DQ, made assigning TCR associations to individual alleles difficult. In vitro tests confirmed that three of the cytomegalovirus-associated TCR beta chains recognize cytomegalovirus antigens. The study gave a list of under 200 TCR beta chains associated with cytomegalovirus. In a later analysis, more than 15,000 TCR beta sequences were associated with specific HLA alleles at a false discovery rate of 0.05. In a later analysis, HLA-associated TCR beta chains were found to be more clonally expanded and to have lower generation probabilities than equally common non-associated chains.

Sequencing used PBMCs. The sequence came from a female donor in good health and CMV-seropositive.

The CDR3 has the sequence CASTGGNYGYTF. In nucleotide form, the sequence is TGTGCCAGCACAGGGGGAAACTATGGCTACACCTTC. The chain employs TRBV2 and TRBJ1-2, with 7 bases matching TRBD1. The germline V gene sets CDR1 to SNHLY and CDR2 to FYNNEI. The CDR3 has 12 amino acids, counting the end cysteine and phenylalanine. The kept DNA is CDR3 alone, 36 bases in frame from the first base. The germline V and J ends show losses of 7 bases and 2 bases respectively, and no gene match explains 1 base of the junction.